Following are 32 T cell receptor beta chains from one sample sequenced in a study of blood T cell repertoires in COVID-19. Sequencing was performed with immunoSEQ multiplex PCR; in TCRdb, only in-frame clones are kept and a portion is missing. The sample carries about 130,000 clones, roughly 90% recorded once. The specimen sequenced was peripheral blood. Receptors originate from a man in his sixties with active or convalescent COVID-19.

The chain recombines TRBV28 with TRBJ2-3; a possible D gene is TRBD1 (6 bases). CDR1 is MDHEN, CDR2 SYDVKM, per germline. With 3 bases removed from V and 5 bases from J, the gap between germline ends came to 12 bases. The CDR3 has 14 amino acids. As DNA, the CDR3 is TGTGCCAGCAGTTTGGCAGGGGACGTAGATACGCAGTATTTT. It is translated as CASSLAGDVDTQYF.

The chain links TRBV19 to TRBJ2-6, with D maybe TRBD2 (5 bases). The CDR3 spans 15 residues. Germline V gene sequence: CDR1 LNHDA, CDR2 SQIVND (reference sequence). Deletions cut 6 bases from V and 1 base from J, with 10 bases between. DNA of the CDR3: TGTGCCAGTAGCTCCGGAGGTTCTGGGGCCAACGTCCTGACTTTC. Its protein product is CASSSGGSGANVLTF.

The table lists this clone with a count of one. V usage is TRBV7-2 and J usage is TRBJ1-2; D gene ambiguous. The CDR3 covers 11 residues. CDR1 is SGHTA and CDR2 is FQGNSA in the germline V gene. Deletions cut 3 bases from V and 4 bases from J, with 3 bases between. CDR3 sequence reads: CASSFFYGYTF. DNA for the CDR3: TGTGCCAGCAGCTTCTTCTATGGCTACACCTTC. Supplemented by reference TRBV7-2 and TRBJ1-2, the full variable domain reads GAGVSQSPSNKVTEKGKDVELRCDPISGHTALYWYRQSLGQGLEFLIYFQGNSAPDKSGLPSDRFSAERTGGSVSTLTIQRTQQEDSAVYLCASSFFYGYTFGSGTRLTVV.

This clone was counted a few times. This sample also contains other DNA sequences that code for the same CDR3. The chain uses TRBV7-9 and TRBJ2-7; maybe TRBD2 (5 bases). Trimming removed 5 bases from V and 0 bases from J, with 8 bases in between. Germline CDR1 SEHNR, CDR2 FQNEAQ (reference sequence). The CDR3 spans 13 residues. The CDR3 DNA reads as TGTGCCAGCAGCAGCGGACTCTCCTACGAGCAGTACTTC. It encodes CASSSGLSYEQYF.

The rearrangement joins TRBV14 to TRBJ2-2, with 10 bases lining up with TRBD1. This CDR3 is built from 18 residues. Unmatched junction bases numbered 12, after V lost 5 bases and J lost 3 bases. The germline V gene encodes CDR1 SGHDN and CDR2 FVKESK. For the CDR3, the DNA is TGTGCCAGCAGCTACGGCGTGAGGGGACAGGGGTACACCGGGGAGCTGTTTTTT. It is translated as CASSYGVRGQGYTGELFF.

This chain links TRBV4-2 with TRBJ2-7; 10 bases line up with TRBD1. The CDR3 length is 15 residues. Germline V gene data show CDR1 as LGHNA and CDR2 as YNFKEQ. Trimming at V came to 2 bases and at J to 4 bases, leaving 5 bases not matched to a gene. CDR3 coding DNA: TGTGCCAGCAGCCAATCGGACAGGGGGTGGTACGAGCAGTACTTC. Amino acids: CASSQSDRGWYEQYF.

The gene calls are TRBV7-2 and TRBJ2-6, with no clear D. Per the germline V gene, CDR1 is SGHTA and CDR2 is FQGNSA. V gave up 0 bases and J gave up 4 bases, with 10 bases separating them. The CDR3 length is 16 residues. The CDR3 bases are TGTGCCAGCAGCTTAGCCCCCTCAGCGGGGGCCAACGTCCTGACTTTC. It specifies CASSLAPSAGANVLTF.

V is TRBV18 and J is TRBJ2-7, with 9 bases that match TRBD1. There are 15 residues in the CDR3. V dropped 5 bases and J dropped 6; count of bases not matched to a gene: 11. Per the germline V gene, CDR1 is KGHSH and CDR2 is LQKENI. The CDR3 nucleotides are TGTGCCAGCTCAATTTTCGGGACAGGGTTGGTCGAGCAGTACTTC. Translated: CASSIFGTGLVEQYF.

This chain links TRBV9 with TRBJ1-5, with D perhaps matching TRBD1 (5 bases). V lost 0 bases to trimming and J lost 7 bases, with 14 bases between them. Germline CDR1 is SGDLS and CDR2 is YYNGEE. The CDR3 sequence is 15 residues long. The CDR3 protein is CASSVAGQGDQPQHF. The CDR3 DNA sequence: TGTGCCAGCAGCGTAGCTGGGCAGGGTGACCAGCCCCAGCATTTT.

The chain carries TRBV28 and TRBJ1-4; the match to TRBD1 covers 7 bases. After removal of 7 bases from V and 4 bases from J, the junction contained 9 bases not matched to a gene. Germline V CDR1 and CDR2: MDHEN, SYDVKM. This CDR3 is 15 amino acids long. CDR3 region: CASNPGGTDNEKLFF. The CDR3, as DNA: TGTGCCAGCAACCCGGGCGGGACAGATAATGAAAAACTGTTTTTT.

CDR3 protein: CASSRLGTGIDGYTF. CDR3 nucleotide sequence: TGCGCCAGCAGCCGCCTTGGGACAGGGATCGATGGCTACACCTTC. This rearrangement joins TRBV4-1 to TRBJ1-2; 9 nucleotides agree with TRBD1. This CDR3 has 15 residues. CDR1 and CDR2 from the germline V gene are MGHRA and YSYEKL. The V and J ends lost 4 bases and 6 bases, in that order; junction bases with no gene match: 9.

This clone appeared once. The chain has TRBV7-9 and TRBJ1-2; 8 nucleotides line up with TRBD1. The V and J ends lost 4 bases and 4 bases, in that order; junction bases with no gene match: 8. Germline values: CDR1 SEHNR, CDR2 FQNEAQ (reference sequence). The CDR3 extends over 15 amino acids. Here the CDR3 DNA reads TGTGCCAGCAGCTCGGGACAGGTCCGGGGCTATGGCTACACCTTC. It yields the protein CASSSGQVRGYGYTF.

CDR3 region: CASSSTSGGSTGELFF. The CDR3 bases are TGTGCCAGTAGTTCCACTAGCGGGGGATCAACCGGGGAGCTGTTTTTT. The chain is built from TRBV19 and TRBJ2-2, with TRBD2 matching over 11 bases. CDR1 is LNHDA, CDR2 SQIVND, per germline (reference sequence). The CDR3 is made up of 16 amino acids. Germline trimming cut 5 bases from V and 5 bases from J; bases unmatched to any gene: 7. Combining the CDR3 with reference TRBV19 and TRBJ2-2 gives the whole variable domain DGGITQSPKYLFRKEGQNVTLSCEQNLNHDAMYWYRQDPGQGLRLIYYSQIVNDFQKGDIAEGYSVSREKKESFPLTVTSAQKNPTAFYLCASSSTSGGSTGELFFGEGSRLTVL.

The chain links TRBV10-2 to TRBJ2-1, with 10 bases identical to TRBD2. Germline lookup yields CDR1 WSHSY and CDR2 SAAADI. The CDR3 contains 15 residues. The junction had 7 bases not matched to a gene; V was cut back by 6 bases and J by 5 bases. CDR3 loop: CASRLAGGLHNEQFF. CDR3 nucleotides: TGCGCCAGCAGGTTAGCGGGAGGCCTCCACAATGAGCAGTTCTTC.

This chain uses TRBV7-2 with TRBJ2-5; 13 positions agree with TRBD2. The CDR3 totals 15 residues. Trimming at V came to 5 bases and at J to 4 bases, leaving 4 bases not matched to a gene. CDR1 is SGHTA and CDR2 is FQGNSA in the germline V gene. CDR3 residues: CASSLLAGGPETQYF. The CDR3 region has the DNA TGTGCCAGCAGCCTACTAGCGGGAGGGCCAGAGACCCAGTACTTC.

The chain recombines TRBV3-1 (or the pseudogene TRBV3-2) with TRBJ2-5, with TRBD2 matching over 10 bases. CDR1 and CDR2 from the germline V gene are LGHDT and YNNKEL (reference sequence). The CDR3 has 15 amino acids. After removal of 5 bases from V and 6 bases from J, the junction contained 9 bases not matched to a gene. The CDR3 region is CASSAPAGGLKTQYF. In DNA, the CDR3 is TGTGCCAGCAGCGCCCCAGCGGGGGGGTTGAAGACCCAGTACTTC.

The table lists this clone with a few counts. The rearrangement joins TRBV30 to TRBJ2-7; D is unresolved. The V end lost 7 bases, the J end lost 6 bases, and 25 bases lay between the germline ends. This CDR3 region has 15 residues. The germline V gene has CDR1 GTSNPN and CDR2 SVGIG (reference sequence). The DNA for the CDR3 is TGTGCCTACCTATCCCTTCGGGTCCGTCCTGGCGAGCAGTACTTC. Encoded protein: CAYLSLRVRPGEQYF.

The rearrangement links TRBV11-2 to TRBJ2-3, with 13 bases matching TRBD2. Germline trimming cut 5 bases from V and 4 bases from J; bases unmatched to any gene: 9. This CDR3 spans 17 amino acids. Germline CDR1 reads SGHAT; CDR2 reads FQNNGV. CDR3 DNA sequence: TGTGCCAGCAGCCCCCAACTAGCGGGAGGGGGGGCAGATACGCAGTATTTT. Its translation: CASSPQLAGGGADTQYF. Complete variable domain (other parts from reference TRBV11-2 and TRBJ2-3): EAGVAQSPRYKIIEKRQSVAFWCNPISGHATLYWYQQILGQGPKLLIQFQNNGVVDDSQLPKDRFSAERLKGVDSTLKIQPAKLEDSAVYLCASSPQLAGGGADTQYFGPGTRLTVL.

The gene calls are TRBV7-9 and TRBJ1-4; 8 bases fit TRBD1. V lost 3 bases and J lost 8; bases outside the gene matches: 14. The CDR3 has 17 amino acids. The germline CDR1 and CDR2 sequences are SEHNR and FQNEAQ (reference sequence). This CDR3 is CASSLGTGVPRGEKLFF. Written as DNA, the CDR3 is TGTGCCAGCAGCTTGGGGACAGGCGTCCCCCGGGGGGAAAAACTGTTTTTT. The variable domain in full, completed from reference TRBV7-9 and TRBJ1-4, reads DTGVSQNPRHKITKRGQNVTFRCDPISEHNRLYWYRQTLGQGPEFLTYFQNEAQLEKSRLLSDRFSAERPKGSFSTLEIQRTEQGDSAMYLCASSLGTGVPRGEKLFFGSGTQLSVL.

This clone has a handful of counts. This chain connects TRBV19 to TRBJ1-2; 8 bases are shared with TRBD1. The CDR3 is 13 amino acids. The germline V gene encodes CDR1 LNHDA and CDR2 SQIVND (reference sequence). Trimming cost V 7 bases and J 4 bases; bases outside gene matches: 5. The CDR3 DNA follows: TGTGCCAGTACTATGGACAGGGCCTATGGCTACACCTTC. This encodes CASTMDRAYGYTF.

The chain links TRBV24-1 to TRBJ1-2; TRBD1 is a possible D gene (6 bases). CDR3 length equals 15 residues. The germline CDR1 and CDR2 sequences are KGHDR and SFDVKD. V lost 4 bases and J 7 bases, leaving 18 bases between the germline ends. The CDR3 loop reads CATSDHRDTIAGYTF. The CDR3, as DNA: TGTGCCACCAGTGACCACCGGGACACCATTGCTGGCTACACCTTC.

This clone turned up a few times. The chain combines TRBV4-3 with TRBJ1-6; D is undetermined. The V gene lost 1 base and the J gene lost 7 bases, with 8 bases spanning the gap. The CDR3 covers 14 residues. CDR1 and CDR2 from the germline V gene are LGHNA and YSLEER. The CDR3 sequence: CASSQGTGNSPLHF. Here the CDR3 DNA reads TGCGCCAGCAGCCAAGGGACGGGGAATTCACCCCTCCACTTT.

The J gene is TRBJ1-2, the V gene TRBV6-2 or TRBV6-3, with D uncertain. The CDR3 extends over 15 amino acids. Germline assignment: CDR1 MNHEY and CDR2 SVGEGT. V dropped 0 bases and J dropped 6 bases, with 14 bases sitting between them. The CDR3 reads CASSYSEGPGDGYTF. CDR3 nucleotides: TGTGCCAGCAGTTACTCAGAAGGCCCGGGAGATGGCTACACCTTC.

The J gene is TRBJ2-7, the V gene TRBV28, with D perhaps matching TRBD1 (6 bases). Germline V gene sequence: CDR1 MDHEN, CDR2 SYDVKM. This CDR3 contains 13 residues. V shed 3 bases and J shed 3 bases, with 9 bases lying between them. As DNA, the CDR3 is TGTGCCAGCAGTTTGAGACAGGTCTACGAGCAGTACTTC. This sequence encodes CASSLRQVYEQYF.

The V and J genes are TRBV6-6 and TRBJ2-2, with 11 nucleotides matching TRBD2. CDR1 and CDR2 (germline): MNHNY, SVGAGI (reference sequence). The V and J ends lost 5 bases and 1 base, in that order; junction bases with no gene match: 3. The CDR3 has 16 amino acids. Here the CDR3 DNA reads TGTGCCAGCAGTACTGGACTAGCGGGGAACACCGGGGAGCTGTTTTTT. Protein sequence: CASSTGLAGNTGELFF.

CDR3 DNA: TGTGCCAGCAGTTTGATCGGCAGGGTGATCACCGGGGAGCTGTTTTTT. Translating gives CASSLIGRVITGELFF. The chain uses TRBV27 and TRBJ2-2; D is perhaps TRBD1 (5 bases). From germline, CDR1 is MNHEY and CDR2 SMNVEV (reference sequence). The CDR3 extends over 16 amino acids. Deletions cut 3 bases from V and 4 bases from J, with 15 bases between.

The chain employs TRBV7-2 and TRBJ2-2, with 9 bases identical to TRBD2. Germline assignment: CDR1 SGHTA and CDR2 FQGNSA. Germline trimming cut 2 bases from V and 3 bases from J; bases unmatched to any gene: 1. The CDR3 runs to 15 residues. CDR3 protein: CASSLLAGYTGELFF. The CDR3 DNA reads TGTGCCAGCAGCTTACTAGCGGGGTACACCGGGGAGCTGTTTTTT.

The gene calls are TRBV5-6 and TRBJ2-1; 11 bases line up with TRBD2. Trimming took 6 bases from V and 3 from J; bases not matched to a gene: 8. Germline loops: CDR1 SGHDT, CDR2 YYEEEE. The CDR3 is made up of 16 amino acids. DNA for the CDR3: TGTGCCAGCAACCAGCCGGGACTAGCGGTCTACAATGAGCAGTTCTTC. Translated, it gives CASNQPGLAVYNEQFF.

This chain uses TRBV30 with TRBJ1-6; D ambiguous. V lost 2 bases and J lost 7, with 6 bases in between. This CDR3 spans 12 amino acids. Germline V CDR1 and CDR2: GTSNPN, SVGIG (reference sequence). The CDR3 coding sequence is TGTGCCTGGAGTTTTCAGAATTCACCCCTCCACTTT. Protein product: CAWSFQNSPLHF.

J is TRBJ2-1 and V is TRBV18, with TRBD2 matching over 8 bases. The CDR3 loop spans 14 amino acids. V lost 5 bases to trimming and J lost 6 bases; unmatched junction nucleotides: 6. Per germline, CDR1 KGHSH and CDR2 LQKENI. The DNA for the CDR3 is TGTGCCAGCTCAAAAAGCGGGGGAGGCAATGAGCAGTTCTTC. This sequence encodes CASSKSGGGNEQFF. Full variable domain (missing parts from reference TRBV18 and TRBJ2-1): NAGVMQNPRHLVRRRGQEARLRCSPMKGHSHVYWYRQLPEEGLKFMVYLQKENIIDESGMPKERFSAEFPKEGPSILRIQQVVRGDSAAYFCASSKSGGGNEQFFGPGTRLTVL.

This clone occurred once. V is TRBV28 and J is TRBJ1-2, with 8 bases that match TRBD1. Germline CDR1 MDHEN, CDR2 SYDVKM. This CDR3 has 15 amino acids. J gave up 7 bases and V 3 bases, and 10 bases lay outside the gene matches. Written as DNA, the CDR3 is TGTGCCAGCAGTTTCGACGACAGGGGCACAAGTGGCTACACCTTC. The encoded protein is CASSFDDRGTSGYTF.

The chain couples TRBV5-4 to TRBJ2-5, with D possibly being TRBD2 (5 bases). Germline-derived CDR1 and CDR2 are SGHNT and YYREEE (reference sequence). CDR3 length: 14 residues. V lost 1 base and J 1 base, leaving 8 bases between the germline ends. The CDR3 DNA sequence: TGTGCCAGCAGCTTGTCTACTAGCCAAGAGACCCAGTACTTC. Translating gives CASSLSTSQETQYF.